These T cell receptor beta chains were read from a single sample in a study of blood T cell repertoires in COVID-19. The method was immunoSEQ multiplex PCR; TCRdb's version includes in-frame clones alone and lacks a portion of them. There are roughly 670,000 clones in the sample; around 89% occur only once, and about 0.24% lies in the top ten. Sequenced: peripheral blood. These receptors all stem from a woman between 18 and 29 years old with acute or convalescent COVID-19. CDR3s include the opening cysteine and the closing phenylalanine or tryptophan. A D gene is named only where the DNA matches it firmly. Where a row states a size, it is once, few, many or the class of an expanded clone; other rows omit it.

v_call	j_call	d_call	clone_size	cdr3_length	cdr3_aa	cdr3_nt
TRBV6-9	TRBJ1-2	TRBD1	.	16	CASSYSGRDRWYGYTF	TGTGCCAGCAGTTATTCAGGTCGGGACAGGTGGTATGGCTACACCTTC
TRBV19	TRBJ2-7	.	.	12	CASSIGVGEQYF	TGTGCCAGTAGTATAGGCGTCGGGGAGCAGTACTTC
TRBV30	TRBJ1-4	TRBD1	.	13	CARFGDRDEKLFF	TGTGCCCGTTTTGGGGACAGGGATGAAAAACTGTTTTTT
TRBV24-1	TRBJ1-1	.	.	13	CATKEAVNTEAFF	TGTGCCACCAAAGAGGCAGTGAACACTGAAGCTTTCTTT
TRBV9	TRBJ2-7	.	.	13	CASSVDDSYEQYF	TGTGCCAGCAGCGTAGACGACAGCTACGAGCAGTACTTC
TRBV5-1	TRBJ1-2	.	.	21	CASSLVGFGGSRLEVPGGYTF	TGCGCCAGCAGCTTGGTGGGATTTGGGGGCAGTAGACTGGAGGTTCCAGGTGGCTACACCTTC
TRBV4-1	TRBJ2-2	TRBD1	once	16	CASSQDQGAPVGELFF	TGCGCCAGCAGCCAAGATCAGGGGGCGCCTGTCGGGGAGCTGTTTTTT
TRBV28	TRBJ1-1	.	few	13	CASSFAVNTEAFF	TGTGCCAGCAGTTTCGCGGTGAACACTGAAGCTTTCTTT
TRBV7-2	TRBJ2-7	.	.	12	CASTLSSYEQYF	TGTGCCAGCACACTAAGCTCCTACGAGCAGTACTTC
TRBV7-3	TRBJ2-2	.	.	14	CASSPRGYTGELFF	TGTGCCAGCAGCCCACGGGGGTACACCGGGGAGCTGTTTTTT
TRBV4-1	TRBJ1-2	.	.	14	CASSQVGGGNGYTF	TGCGCCAGCAGCCAAGTCGGCGGGGGTAATGGCTACACCTTC
TRBV7-9	TRBJ1-2	.	.	12	CASSSGVPDVTF	TGTGCCAGCAGCTCAGGGGTCCCAGATGTCACCTTC
TRBV7-2	TRBJ2-2	.	.	17	CASSLMVFTSNTGELFF	TGTGCCAGCAGCTTAATGGTCTTCACTTCGAACACCGGGGAGCTGTTTTTT
TRBV7-9	TRBJ1-2	.	.	15	CANHRADYFVYGYTF	TGTGCCAACCATAGGGCAGACTATTTTGTCTATGGCTACACCTTC
TRBV29-1	TRBJ1-2	TRBD1	.	12	CSDARTGGGYTF	TGCAGCGACGCCCGGACAGGGGGTGGCTACACCTTC
TRBV9	TRBJ1-1	.	.	14	CASSAQGWDTEAFF	TGTGCCAGCAGCGCCCAGGGGTGGGACACTGAAGCTTTCTTT
TRBV11-1	TRBJ2-7	TRBD1	.	14	CASNPQGASYEQYF	TGTGCCAGCAACCCCCAGGGGGCAAGCTACGAGCAGTACTTC
TRBV4-1	TRBJ1-1	TRBD1	.	15	CASSLLDRANTEAFF	TGCGCCAGCAGCCTCCTGGACAGGGCGAACACTGAAGCTTTCTTT
TRBV6-1	TRBJ2-7	TRBD2	.	16	CASSEGILAASYEQYF	TGTGCCAGCAGTGAGGGCATCCTAGCGGCCTCCTACGAGCAGTACTTC
TRBV6-5	TRBJ1-2	TRBD1	.	15	CASTLNRGLNYGYTF	TGTGCCAGCACCTTGAACAGGGGACTTAACTATGGCTACACCTTC
TRBV30	TRBJ1-3	.	few	16	CAWSVLWTEGGNTIYF	TGTGCCTGGAGTGTGTTATGGACAGAAGGGGGAAACACCATATATTTT
TRBV7-9	TRBJ1-2	TRBD1	once	18	CASIDPLRDSPDGYGYTF	TGTGCCAGCATCGACCCCCTACGGGACAGCCCCGACGGCTATGGCTACACCTTC
TRBV30	TRBJ1-6	.	.	14	CAWSPNSYNSPLHF	TGTGCCTGGAGTCCCAACTCCTATAATTCACCCCTCCACTTT
TRBV27	TRBJ2-1	.	.	15	CASSLLGIKGDEQFF	TGTGCCAGCAGTTTATTAGGGATTAAGGGGGATGAGCAGTTCTTC
TRBV6-1	TRBJ1-2	.	.	13	CASSEQVSYGYTF	TGTGCCAGCAGTGAACAGGTGTCCTATGGCTACACCTTC
TRBV7-9	TRBJ1-2	.	few	13	CASASPRFYGYTF	TGTGCCAGCGCTAGCCCCCGTTTCTATGGCTACACCTTC
TRBV5-6	TRBJ1-2	.	.	13	CASSLGQNYGYTF	TGTGCCAGCAGCTTGGGACAGAACTATGGCTACACCTTC
TRBV4-3	TRBJ1-5	.	.	15	CASSQDRSRNQPQHF	TGCGCCAGCAGCCAAGATAGGAGCAGAAATCAGCCCCAGCATTTT
TRBV7-2	TRBJ1-5	TRBD1	.	14	CASRATGGNQPQHF	TGTGCCAGCAGGGCAACAGGGGGGAATCAGCCCCAGCATTTT
TRBV5-8	TRBJ1-5	.	.	19	CASSLFFSGGLHSNQPQHF	TGTGCCAGCAGCTTGTTTTTTTCGGGGGGACTCCATAGCAATCAGCCCCAGCATTTT
TRBV27	TRBJ1-5	TRBD1	.	16	CASTQIGQGKNQPQHF	TGTGCCAGCACCCAAATCGGACAGGGTAAGAATCAGCCCCAGCATTTT
TRBV2	TRBJ2-1	TRBD2	.	15	CASSEARGAGNEQFF	TGTGCCAGCAGTGAAGCGCGGGGGGCCGGGAATGAGCAGTTCTTC
TRBV4-3	TRBJ2-1	TRBD2	few	16	CASSPKTSGGYNEQFF	TGCGCCAGCAGCCCGAAGACTAGCGGGGGGTACAATGAGCAGTTCTTC
TRBV12-3/TRBV12-4	TRBJ1-1	.	.	13	CASRDFMNTEAFF	TGTGCCAGCAGGGACTTCATGAACACTGAAGCTTTCTTT
TRBV3-1/TRBV3-2	TRBJ2-1	.	.	19	CASSQDLSSEIHSYNEQFF	TGTGCCAGCAGCCAAGATCTTTCGTCGGAGATACACTCCTACAATGAGCAGTTCTTC
TRBV6-2/TRBV6-3	TRBJ1-6	TRBD1	.	16	CASSYVRTGTNSPLHF	TGTGCCAGCAGTTACGTGAGGACAGGAACCAATTCACCCCTCCACTTT
TRBV2	TRBJ1-5	.	once	14	CASSVRGYNQPQHF	TGTGCCAGCAGTGTCCGGGGATACAATCAGCCCCAGCATTTT
TRBV18	TRBJ2-7	TRBD1	.	15	CASSQNPGTGYEQYF	TGTGCCAGCTCACAAAATCCCGGGACAGGCTACGAGCAGTACTTC
TRBV7-2	TRBJ2-7	.	.	15	CASTATRVRVYEQYF	TGTGCCAGCACCGCGACCCGGGTCCGGGTTTACGAGCAGTACTTC
TRBV29-1	TRBJ2-3	TRBD1	once	14	CSVEGTGKADTQYF	TGCAGCGTTGAGGGGACAGGGAAAGCAGATACGCAGTATTTT